This T cell receptor beta chain was identified in a study of OX40 agonist ivuxolimab in advanced cancers. General study points: With doses of 0.1-3.0 mg/kg, partial responders showed among the lowest clonal expansion.

Worth noting for this clone: Its target is unknown. Other DNA sequences of this sample code for an identical CDR3.

Libraries were prepared by immunoSEQ multiplex PCR; TCRdb keeps only in-frame clonotypes and omits some of them. The sample carries just under 65,000 clones, around four fifths recorded once. This CDR3 contains 14 residues. Germline V lookup: CDR1 KGHSH, CDR2 LQKENI. The V gene lost 1 base and the J gene lost 4 bases, with 10 bases spanning the gap. The chain is built from TRBV18 and TRBJ1-1; possibly TRBD1 for D (5 bases). This sequence was found in an adult with an advanced solid tumor such as melanoma, head and neck, liver or kidney cancer. This sample comprised CD4+ or CD8+ T cells sorted from blood, obtained in a trial of the OX40 agonist ivuxolimab. The DNA of the CDR3 is TGTGCCAGCTCACCACTCGGGGCTTCCACTGAAGCTTTCTTT. Its protein product is CASSPLGASTEAFF.